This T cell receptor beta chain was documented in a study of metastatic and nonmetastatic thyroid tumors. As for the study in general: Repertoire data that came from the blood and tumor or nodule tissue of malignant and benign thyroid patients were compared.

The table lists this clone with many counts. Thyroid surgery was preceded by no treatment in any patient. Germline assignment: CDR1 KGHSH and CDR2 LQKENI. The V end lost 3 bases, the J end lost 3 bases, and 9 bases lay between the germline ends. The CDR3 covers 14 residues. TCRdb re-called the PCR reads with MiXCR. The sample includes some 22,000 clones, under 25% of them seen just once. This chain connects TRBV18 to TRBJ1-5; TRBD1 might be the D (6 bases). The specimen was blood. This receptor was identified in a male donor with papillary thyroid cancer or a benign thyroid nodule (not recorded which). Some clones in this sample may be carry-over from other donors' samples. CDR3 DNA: TGTGCCAGCTCACCTACAGGGTTCAATCAGCCCCAGCATTTT. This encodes CASSPTGFNQPQHF. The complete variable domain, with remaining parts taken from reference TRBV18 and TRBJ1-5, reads NAGVMQNPRHLVRRRGQEARLRCSPMKGHSHVYWYRQLPEEGLKFMVYLQKENIIDESGMPKERFSAEFPKEGPSILRIQQVVRGDSAAYFCASSPTGFNQPQHFGDGTRLSIL.